The entry below gives a single T cell receptor (beta chain) sequence along with its context. Its antigen remains undetermined. There are no base qualities to consult, and no much larger clone falls within one base. To prepare the library, the immunoSEQ multiplex PCR assay was applied. The multiplex PCR relied on a mix of 60 forward primers for TCR Vbeta segments and 13 reverse primers for TCR Jbeta segments. Amplification of the CDR3 region of rearranged TCR beta genes was performed with a multiplex PCR assay on genomic DNA. The amplified TCR beta libraries were sequenced on the Illumina HiSeq System as 87-base-pair reads. As for the original processing: A later analysis tallied approximately 87 million unique TCR beta chains across the 610 or so repertoires, and about 10 million of those chains were shared by two or more donors. To remove PCR and sequencing errors, raw reads were error-corrected and collapsed into unique sequences using a nearest-neighbor algorithm that merged closely related sequences. Alignment of CDR3 sequences to IMGT reference sequences was used to assign V, D and J gene segments. For a sequence to be retained, a match of at least six nucleotides to both a V gene segment and a J gene segment was required. Rearrangements were called productive when the CDR3 lacked stop codons and stayed in frame with V and J; all others were non-productive. CDR3 was defined by IMGT convention, running from the second conserved V-encoded cysteine to the conserved J-encoded phenylalanine. The earlier analysis of roughly 590 of the donors excluded sequences that lacked an unambiguous match to a single V gene segment. An earlier analysis of approximately 590 of the donors called V segments functional above 56.7% productive rearrangements and segregating when the between-donor standard deviation exceeded 5%. A statistical classification framework was built for diagnosing cytomegalovirus status from the catalog of TCR beta chain sequences. A later analysis assigned V and J genes by comparing TCR nucleotide sequences with IMGT/GENE-DB human TR gene sequences. Using the TCRdist pipeline, a later analysis assigned CDR3 sequences along with most-parsimonious VDJ recombination scenarios. A later analysis defined each TCR beta chain by its CDR3 amino acid sequence plus V-gene family, and excluded reads lacking a unique V-gene family. As a way to deal with suspected cross-contamination and a sequencing artifact, a later analysis dropped more than 500 nucleotide sequences that were highly shared and had low generation probability. For each public chain, a later analysis derived a clonal expansion index from normalized ranks of inferred template counts within each repertoire. Generation probabilities in a later analysis came from a VDJ recombination model fitted to out-of-frame rearrangements, and those results were checked against IGoR. In a later analysis, hypergeometric tests were used to score TCR-TCR, TCR-HLA and TCR-CMV co-occurrence, with a repertoire-size bias correction applied to TCR pairs. False discovery rates were estimated in a later analysis by permuting HLA or CMV assignments 20 times. A later analysis grouped co-occurring TCRs with DBSCAN, adding TCRdist sequence similarity when clustering within HLA-allele-positive subsets. Repertoires with fewer than 30,000 or more than 120,000 public chains were left out of co-occurrence clustering, as were five repertoires with anomalous nucleotide sharing. TCRdb stores this immuneACCESS table with in-frame sequences only. Part of the clones is absent; in the studies checked, under half of the shortfall reflects unresolved V genes, and no reason is known for the rest. For V, J and clone size, that table is used; D and trimming come from the DNA. This sample has around 150,000 clones in its table, and more than 75% of those were observed once. Around 5% of the sample is in the top ten clones.

The data stem from a study of cytomegalovirus exposure and HLA in healthy donors (dated by TCRdb to about 2017). Study-level background: An earlier analysis of 587 of the donors reported 250 to 300 Gb of sequence data and around 120 million unique TCR beta sequences obtained from some 170 million T cells. An early release covering roughly 580 HLA-typed donors comprised approximately 290 gigabases of sequencing data and some 79 million unique TCR sequences. Of the approximately 370 genotyped donors, roughly 80% were placed in the genetic ancestry cluster associated with self-reported Caucasian donors. The study aimed to test whether signatures of past pathogen exposure could be identified by cataloging public T cell receptors. The study used immunosequencing to profile the T cell repertoires of under 700 subjects and linked those repertoires to cytomegalovirus serostatus. Besides the first cohort of roughly 640 subjects, a separate validation cohort made up of 90 to 150 different subjects was used. High-throughput TCR immunosequencing, statistical association of individual TCRs with disease status, and machine learning were combined to predict cytomegalovirus infection status. A later analysis re-analyzed previously published TCR beta repertoires from 666 donors and added high-resolution HLA genotyping to study TCR occurrence patterns. Rather than using new phenotypic data, the later analysis identified candidate immune exposures from TCR beta sequences and from how often those sequences occurred across donors. To decide whether each TCR beta V gene segment behaved as functional or pseudogenic, an earlier analysis of some 540 of the donors relied on high-throughput TCR beta sequencing. Donor age, sex, ethnicity and CMV serostatus were compiled alongside the repertoire data. A later genetic analysis took genome-wide SNP genotypes for about 65% of the 666 donors and used that subset as a discovery cohort. Every discovery cohort repertoire had been produced on one sequencing platform. Both class I and class II loci were covered by HLA typing, at four-digit resolution. Typing coverage varied by locus: roughly 629-630 donors for A, B, C, DRB1 and DQB1; more than 500 for DQA1; 600 to 610 for DPA1; around 450 for DPB1. Four to six DR-DQ haplotypes were handled as single units for association and clustering, since linkage in the cohort was strong. Among a few hundred genotyped donors of the cohort, an average of approximately 240,000 unique TCR beta nucleotide sequences were sequenced per donor, roughly 18% of them non-productive.

For CDR1 and CDR2, the germline V gene (reference sequence) lists MNHNY and SVGAGI. The junction shows trimming of 6 bases on V and 5 bases on J, and the gene matches do not reach 11 bases of it. The CDR3 has 15 amino acids, counting the end cysteine and phenylalanine. Only the CDR3 part of the read is kept: 45 bases, read in frame from the first base. On the study overall, not on this receptor specifically: The 87-base-pair reads could not distinguish some IMGT-functional V segments, including TRBV6-2 and TRBV6-3, so those segments were excluded. When HLA alleles, especially DR and DQ, strongly co-occurred, attributing TCR associations to individual alleles was difficult. Three of the identified cytomegalovirus-associated TCR beta chains were confirmed in vitro to be specific for cytomegalovirus antigens. An earlier analysis of several hundred of the donors showed that most TCR beta V segments appeared in productive rearrangements either about 90% or about 30% of the time, which broadly matched IMGT annotations. The study listed 150 to 200 TCR beta chains as associated with cytomegalovirus. Most CMV-associated TCR beta chains appeared to be HLA-restricted in a later analysis, and the HLA associations seemed to be driven largely by CMV exposure. A cluster of highly shared sequence variants was judged likely to represent a technical artifact of the sequencing pipeline. According to a later analysis, parvovirus B19, influenza, CMV and Epstein-Barr virus appeared linked to several top co-occurrence clusters. An association between a missense DCLRE1C variant and V-gene and J-gene trimming of TCR beta chains was found in a later genetic analysis and replicated in an independent cohort. The only immune exposure information available for the cohort was CMV serostatus. According to the authors, the approach could potentially be generalized to other disease states and immunological phenotypes. This cohort had only TCR beta chains sequenced, and the lack of alpha or paired-chain data limited which features could be detected. In a later genetic analysis, fewer N-insertions in productive TCRs were reported among donors in an Asian-associated ancestry cluster than the roughly 640-donor mean. Across donors, most TCR sequences were observed very rarely, whereas some public TCRs were present in many individuals. The classifier was reported to diagnose cytomegalovirus status with high specificity and sensitivity in both the original cohort and the validation cohort. In a later analysis, the rate of TCR association differed among HLA loci, with DRB1 alleles having the most associated TCRs and HLA-C alleles having the fewest. HLA typing was unavailable for some donors at each locus, so association tests used only the typed subset. Because counts were too low, approximately 15 rarely observed V segments, including chromosome 9 orphons, were excluded from the earlier analysis of several hundred of the donors. A further reported finding was that TCR beta sequences accurately predicted the HLA-A and HLA-B alleles for most subjects in the first cohort. Linkage disequilibrium might explain the correlated functional status among segregating V segments, but an unknown experimental factor could not be ruled out. A later analysis found that HLA-associated TCR beta chains were more clonally expanded and had lower generation probabilities than equally common non-associated chains. A later analysis associated approximately 17,000 TCR beta sequences with specific HLA alleles at a false discovery rate of 0.05. Roughly uniform sequencing depth across donors was assumed in presence/absence analyses, although this assumption may not hold.

The cohort was made up of approximately 670 healthy bone marrow donors. At the time of sampling, every cohort member was nominally healthy, though immune exposures that went unrecorded were likely present. The donor was CMV seronegative and belonged to the group of over 300 seronegative cohort members. Each donor provided a peripheral blood sample, and peripheral blood mononuclear cells were used for TCR beta sequencing. The Qiagen DNeasy Blood Extraction Kit was used to extract genomic DNA from the blood cell samples. The sequencing sample was made of PBMCs. The sequence is built from TRBV6-6 and TRBJ2-5; TRBD1 lines up with 8 middle nucleotides. This TCR was sampled from a male donor in good health and CMV-seronegative. The CDR3 in this case is CASRLAGGDTETQYF. The bases read TGTGCCAGCAGGCTTGCAGGGGGCGACACCGAGACCCAGTACTTC.